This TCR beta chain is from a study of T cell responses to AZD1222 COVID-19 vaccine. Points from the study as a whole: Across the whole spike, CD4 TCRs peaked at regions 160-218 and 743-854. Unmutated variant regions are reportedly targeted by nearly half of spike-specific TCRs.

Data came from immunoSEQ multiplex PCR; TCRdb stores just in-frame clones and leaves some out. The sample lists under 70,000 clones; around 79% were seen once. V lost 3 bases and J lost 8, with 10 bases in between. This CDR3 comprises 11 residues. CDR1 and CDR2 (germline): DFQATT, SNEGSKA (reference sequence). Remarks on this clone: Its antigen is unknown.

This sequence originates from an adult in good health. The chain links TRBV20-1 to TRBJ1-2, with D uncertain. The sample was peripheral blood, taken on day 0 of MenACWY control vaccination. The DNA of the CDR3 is TGCAGTGCTAGCCCGATAGGGGGCTACACCTTC. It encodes CSASPIGGYTF.